This T cell receptor (beta chain) was captured by sequencing in a study of cytomegalovirus exposure and HLA in healthy donors. Whole-study findings and limits: Highest at DRB1 and lowest at HLA-C, TCR association rates differed among HLA loci in a later analysis.

The length of the CDR3 is 15 residues. CDR1 is SGDLS, CDR2 YYNGEE, per germline. V shed 3 bases and J 2 bases; nucleotides not matched to a gene: 3. On this clone: Its antigen is unidentified.

Both 60 Vbeta primers and 13 Jbeta primers went into the PCR. Here immunoSEQ multiplex PCR was the method, and the copy in TCRdb shows in-frame clones only, minus some. The sample consists of fewer than 200,000 clones, about 88% of them appearing once. The chain couples TRBV9 to TRBJ2-1, with 9 bases lining up with TRBD2. Sample: PBMCs. This sequence originates from a girl under three years old in good health and CMV-seronegative. CDR3 region: CASSAASGTYNEQFF. The CDR3 bases are TGTGCCAGCAGCGCGGCTAGCGGGACCTACAATGAGCAGTTCTTC.